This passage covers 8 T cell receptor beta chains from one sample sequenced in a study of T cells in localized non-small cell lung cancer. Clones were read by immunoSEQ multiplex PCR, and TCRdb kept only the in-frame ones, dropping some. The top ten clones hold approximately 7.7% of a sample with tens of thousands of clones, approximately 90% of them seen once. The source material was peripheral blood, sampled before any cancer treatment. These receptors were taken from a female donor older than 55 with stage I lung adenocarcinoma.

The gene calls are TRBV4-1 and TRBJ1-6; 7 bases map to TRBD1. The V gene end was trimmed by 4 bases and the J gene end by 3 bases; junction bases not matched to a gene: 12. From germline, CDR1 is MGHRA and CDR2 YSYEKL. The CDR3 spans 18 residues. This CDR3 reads CASSRDPGTVSYNSPLHF. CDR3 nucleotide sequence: TGCGCCAGCAGCCGGGATCCCGGGACAGTAAGCTATAATTCACCCCTCCACTTT.

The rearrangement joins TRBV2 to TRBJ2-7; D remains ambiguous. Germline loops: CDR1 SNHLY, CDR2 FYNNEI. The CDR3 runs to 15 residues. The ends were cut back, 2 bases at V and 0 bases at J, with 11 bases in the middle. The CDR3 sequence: CASSEWPADSYEQYF. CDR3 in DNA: TGTGCCAGCAGTGAATGGCCGGCGGACTCCTACGAGCAGTACTTC.

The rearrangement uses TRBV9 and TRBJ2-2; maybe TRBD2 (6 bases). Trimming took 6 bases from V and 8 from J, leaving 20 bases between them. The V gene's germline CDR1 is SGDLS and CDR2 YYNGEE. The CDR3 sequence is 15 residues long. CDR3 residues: CASNSIAAGTGELFF. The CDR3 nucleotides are TGTGCCAGCAACAGCATAGCGGCCGGGACGGGGGAGCTGTTTTTT.

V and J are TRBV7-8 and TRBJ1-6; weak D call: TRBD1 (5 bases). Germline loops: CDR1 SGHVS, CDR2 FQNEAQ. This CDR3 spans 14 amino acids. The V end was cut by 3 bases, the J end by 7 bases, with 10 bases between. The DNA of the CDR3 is TGTGCCAGCAGCTTCCGCAGGGTCAATTCACCCCTCCACTTT. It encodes CASSFRRVNSPLHF.

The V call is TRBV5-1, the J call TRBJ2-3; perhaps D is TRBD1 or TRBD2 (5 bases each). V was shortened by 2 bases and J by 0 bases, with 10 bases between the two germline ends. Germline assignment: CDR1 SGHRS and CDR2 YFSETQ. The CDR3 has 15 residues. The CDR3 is CASSFFGGSTDTQYF. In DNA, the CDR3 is TGCGCCAGCAGCTTTTTTGGGGGAAGCACAGATACGCAGTATTTT.

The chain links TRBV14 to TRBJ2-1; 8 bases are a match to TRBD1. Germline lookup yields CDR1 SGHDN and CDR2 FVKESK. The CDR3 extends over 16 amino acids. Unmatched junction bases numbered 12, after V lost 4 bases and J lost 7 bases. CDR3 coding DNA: TGTGCCAGCAGCCCACCGGGGACAGGTATATGGAATGAGCAGTTCTTC. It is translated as CASSPPGTGIWNEQFF.

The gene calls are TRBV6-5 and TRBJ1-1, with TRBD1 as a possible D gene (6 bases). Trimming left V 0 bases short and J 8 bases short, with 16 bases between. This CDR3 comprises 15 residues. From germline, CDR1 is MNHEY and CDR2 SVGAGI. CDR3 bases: TGTGCCAGCAGTTACTCGAGAAGTGGACAGCAGGAAGCTTTCTTT. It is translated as CASSYSRSGQQEAFF.

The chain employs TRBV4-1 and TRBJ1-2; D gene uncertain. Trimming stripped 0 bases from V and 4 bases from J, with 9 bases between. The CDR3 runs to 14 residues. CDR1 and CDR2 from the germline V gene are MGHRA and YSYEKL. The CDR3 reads CASSQDRQIYGYTF. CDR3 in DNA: TGCGCCAGCAGCCAAGATCGTCAGATCTATGGCTACACCTTC.